The 15 T cell receptor beta chains given below trace back to one sample, sequenced in a study of T cell clonality in common variable immunodeficiency. Sequenced by immunoSEQ multiplex PCR; TCRdb stores in-frame clones only, minus some. The sample includes about 34,000 clones, none of them occurring once. The specimen was peripheral blood mononuclear cells. These receptors all stem from a person aged 18 to 75 in good health.

Many counts were recorded for this clone. The read terminates 3 residues before the CDR3 end, so the remaining end is supplied by the germline J gene. The genes are TRBV2 and TRBJ1-2; no clear D. CDR3 size: 13 residues. Germline CDR1 and CDR2: SNHLY and FYNNEI. The V end lost 4 bases, the J end lost 2 bases, and 8 bases lay between the germline ends. CDR3 bases read: TGTGCCAGCAGTGCATACCAGAACTATGGC. Its translation is CASSAYQNYG. The full CDR3 protein reads CASSAYQNYGYTF.

This clone showed up many times. The read ends 3 residues before the CDR3 terminus; that terminus is restored from the germline J gene. The chain joins TRBV12-3 or TRBV12-4 to TRBJ2-5, with 12 bases lining up with TRBD1. The CDR3 totals 18 residues. V lost 2 bases to trimming and J lost 6 bases; unmatched junction nucleotides: 13. This CDR3 is CASSLLPPGTGGFKTQYF. The CDR3 bases that were read are TGTGCCAGCAGTTTACTGCCCCCCGGGACAGGGGGCTTTAAGACC.

There are many counts of this clone. The read terminates 3 residues before the CDR3 end, so the remaining end is supplied by the germline J gene. The chain combines TRBV19 with TRBJ1-5; tentatively, D is TRBD1 (5 bases). Germline V lookup: CDR1 LNHDA, CDR2 SQIVND (reference sequence). With 3 bases removed from V and 6 bases from J, the gap between germline ends came to 15 bases. The length of the CDR3 is 15 residues. The CDR3 sequence is CASSMPAGMGQPQHF. CDR3 DNA (partial): TGTGCCAGTAGTATGCCGGCAGGGATGGGTCAGCCC.

This clone showed up many times. The read finishes 3 residues shy of the CDR3 end, and the germline J gene is used to complete it. The genes are TRBV28 and TRBJ1-5, with 8 positions matching TRBD1. The junction had 10 bases not matched to a gene; V was cut back by 10 bases and J by 5 bases. This CDR3 is 14 amino acids long. CDR1 is MDHEN and CDR2 is SYDVKM in the germline V gene. CDR3 sequence: CANDRGSQHQPQHF. Incomplete CDR3 DNA: TGTGCCAATGACAGGGGATCCCAACATCAGCCC.

This clone was seen many times. The read terminates 3 residues ahead of where the CDR3 ends, so the germline J gene completes it. The chain recombines TRBV5-6 with TRBJ2-7, with TRBD1 matching 7 bases. Germline CDR1 is SGHDT and CDR2 is YYEEEE. Losses at the gene ends were 4 bases for V and 0 bases for J; bases not matched to a gene: 1. The CDR3 extends over 13 amino acids. The CDR3 bases that were read are TGTGCCAGCAGCCGACAGGGCTCCTACGAG. This encodes CASSRQGSYE. The full CDR3 protein is CASSRQGSYEQYF.

This clone has at least ten counts. Read data end 3 residues before the CDR3 end; the end is taken from the germline J gene. The genes are TRBV4-1 and TRBJ2-1; D gene uncertain. From germline, CDR1 is MGHRA and CDR2 YSYEKL. The CDR3 has 12 amino acids. V was pared by 1 base and J by 5 bases, with 3 bases between. The sequenced part of the CDR3 DNA is TGCGCCAGCAGCCAAGTAAACAATGAG. As protein: CASSQVNNE. The full CDR3 protein is CASSQVNNEQFF.

This clone was picked up many times. The read ends 3 residues early relative to the CDR3; the germline J gene fills the gap. This sequence joins TRBV18 and TRBJ2-2; 9 nucleotides align to TRBD1. Unmatched junction bases numbered 4, after V lost 3 bases and J lost 5 bases. CDR3 length: 15 amino acids. CDR1 KGHSH and CDR2 LQKENI come from the germline V gene. CDR3 DNA (partial): TGTGCCAGCTCACCTCGGGACAGGGATACCGGGGAG. Protein: CASSPRDRDTGE. The complete CDR3 reads CASSPRDRDTGELFF.

This clone appeared many times. The CDR3 goes on 3 residues after the read ends, and that part is filled in from the germline J gene. The V gene is TRBV5-1, the J gene TRBJ1-4, with D possibly being TRBD1 (5 bases). The CDR3 runs 16 residues. Germline V gene data show CDR1 as SGHRS and CDR2 as YFSETQ. V shed 4 bases and J shed 3 bases, with 16 bases lying between them. The CDR3 here is CASSAGTGGSNEKLFF. CDR3 DNA, as far as it was read: TGCGCCAGCAGCGCTGGCACGGGGGGGTCTAATGAAAAA.

This clone showed up many times. Read coverage stops 3 residues before the CDR3 terminus; the germline J gene supplies the remainder. The genes are TRBV18 and TRBJ2-7, with D perhaps TRBD1 (5 bases). Germline CDR1 reads KGHSH; CDR2 reads LQKENI. V was pared by 3 bases and J by 4 bases, with 19 bases between. CDR3 length equals 16 residues. The CDR3 sequence is CASSPLGQGTPYEQYF. Partial CDR3 DNA: TGTGCCAGCTCACCCCTGGGGCAGGGCACCCCTTACGAG.

This clone was observed at least ten times. The read ends 3 residues early relative to the CDR3; the germline J gene fills the gap. The chain is built from TRBV6-4 and TRBJ1-1, with D possibly matching TRBD1 (6 bases). The CDR3 consists of 14 residues. In germline, CDR1 is MRHNA, CDR2 SNTAGT. V gave up 6 bases and J gave up 1 base, with 12 bases separating them. CDR3 in amino acids: CASSSGTWNTEAFF. CDR3 DNA (partial): TGTGCCAGCAGCTCCGGGACATGGAACACTGAA.

This clone was found many times. The read finishes 3 residues shy of the CDR3 end, and the germline J gene is used to complete it. V gene TRBV12-3 or TRBV12-4 combines with J gene TRBJ2-4; TRBD2 matches at 11 bases. There are 19 residues in the CDR3. V shed 0 bases, J shed 0 bases, and the junction held 7 bases outside the gene matches. Incomplete CDR3 DNA: TGTGCCAGCAGTTTAGCCGGGACTAGCGGCAGCTTAGCCAAAAACATT. Its translation: CASSLAGTSGSLAKNI. The entire CDR3 reads CASSLAGTSGSLAKNIQYF.

Ten or more counts support this clone. The read comes to an end 3 residues before the CDR3 does, leaving the germline J gene to fill in the end. This sample also contains other DNA sequences that code for the same CDR3. This chain connects TRBV2 to TRBJ2-5; perhaps TRBD2 as D (5 bases). CDR3 length equals 14 residues. V lost 1 base, J lost 4 bases, and 10 bases lay in between. The germline gives CDR1 SNHLY, CDR2 FYNNEI. The CDR3 loop reads CASSEERSGETQYF. The CDR3 DNA, read in part, is TGTGCCAGCAGTGAAGAGCGGAGCGGAGAGACC.

This clone appeared many times. CDR3 DNA (partial): TGTGCCAGCAGCTTTTCGGTAAACACTGAA. It specifies CASSFSVNTE. In full, the CDR3 reads CASSFSVNTEAFF. The chain recombines TRBV5-4 with TRBJ1-1; no reliable D call. The CDR3 end lies 3 residues beyond the end of the read and is filled in from the germline J gene. The germline V gene has CDR1 SGHNT and CDR2 YYREEE (reference sequence). V shed 2 bases and J shed 2 bases, with 7 bases lying between them. The CDR3 contains 13 residues. Together with reference TRBV5-4 and TRBJ1-1, the CDR3 gives the full variable domain: ETGVTQSPTHLIKTRGQQVTLRCSSQSGHNTVSWYQQALGQGPQFIFQYYREEENGRGNFPPRFSGLQFPNYSSELNVNALELDDSALYLCASSFSVNTEAFFGQGTRLTVV.

This clone was observed at least ten times. Sequencing ends 3 residues short of the CDR3 end; the germline J gene provides the rest. The chain couples TRBV19 to TRBJ1-1, with a possible D match to TRBD1 (6 bases). V lost 2 bases, J lost 3 bases, and 7 bases lay in between. Germline V lookup: CDR1 LNHDA, CDR2 SQIVND (reference sequence). The CDR3 has 13 amino acids. The covered CDR3 bases are TGTGCCAGTAGTATAAAGGGGGACACTGAA. Its protein is CASSIKGDTE. The full CDR3 sequence reads CASSIKGDTEAFF.

Worth noting for this clone: The read terminates 3 residues before the CDR3 end, so the remaining end is supplied by the germline J gene. V gene TRBV5-6 combines with J gene TRBJ2-2; 8 positions match TRBD2. From germline, CDR1 is SGHDT and CDR2 YYEEEE. The CDR3 has 15 amino acids. With 1 base clipped from V and 5 bases from J, the junction kept 4 bases outside the gene matches. The CDR3 spells CASSLIGRGTGELFF. Partial CDR3 DNA: TGTGCCAGCAGCTTGATCGGGAGGGGTACCGGGGAG.